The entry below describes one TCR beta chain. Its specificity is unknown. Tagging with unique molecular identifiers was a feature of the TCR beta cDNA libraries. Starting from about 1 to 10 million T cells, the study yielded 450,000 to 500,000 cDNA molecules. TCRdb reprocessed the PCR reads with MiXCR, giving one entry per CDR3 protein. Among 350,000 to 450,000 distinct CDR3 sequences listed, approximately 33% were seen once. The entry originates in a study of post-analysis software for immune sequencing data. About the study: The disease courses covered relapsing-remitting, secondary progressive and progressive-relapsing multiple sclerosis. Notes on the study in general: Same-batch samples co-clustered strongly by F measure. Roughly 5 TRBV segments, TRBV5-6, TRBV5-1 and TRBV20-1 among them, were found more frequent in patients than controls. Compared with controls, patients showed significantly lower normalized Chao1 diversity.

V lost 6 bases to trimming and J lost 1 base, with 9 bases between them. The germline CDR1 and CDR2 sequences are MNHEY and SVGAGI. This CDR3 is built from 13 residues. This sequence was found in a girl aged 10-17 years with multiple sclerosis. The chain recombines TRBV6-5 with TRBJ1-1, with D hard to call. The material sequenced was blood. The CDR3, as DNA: TGTGCCAGCAGAAGGCAGCAGAACACTGAAGCTTTCTTT. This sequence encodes CASRRQQNTEAFF.